The following is a TCR beta chain sequence with its context. This sample was included in a study of blood T cell repertoires in COVID-19. About the research overall: Sources were T cells, B-cell-depleted T cells, or PBMCs; the material itself was cDNA or gDNA.

TCRdb's copy holds only in-frame clones and misses some; the assay was immunoSEQ multiplex PCR. This table holds roughly 120,000 clones, more than 70% found once. Germline-derived CDR1 and CDR2 are MNHEY and SVGAGI. Trimming shortened V by 4 bases and J by 12 bases, and 15 bases separated the two germline ends. The CDR3 has 12 amino acids. The specimen was peripheral blood. The sequence was obtained from a man in his sixties or seventies with acute or convalescent COVID-19. The chain is built from TRBV6-5 and TRBJ1-1, with TRBD1 as a possible D gene (6 bases). CDR3 nucleotides: TGTGCCAGCAGTTTGGACAGAATCAAGACTTTCTTT. It yields the protein CASSLDRIKTFF.